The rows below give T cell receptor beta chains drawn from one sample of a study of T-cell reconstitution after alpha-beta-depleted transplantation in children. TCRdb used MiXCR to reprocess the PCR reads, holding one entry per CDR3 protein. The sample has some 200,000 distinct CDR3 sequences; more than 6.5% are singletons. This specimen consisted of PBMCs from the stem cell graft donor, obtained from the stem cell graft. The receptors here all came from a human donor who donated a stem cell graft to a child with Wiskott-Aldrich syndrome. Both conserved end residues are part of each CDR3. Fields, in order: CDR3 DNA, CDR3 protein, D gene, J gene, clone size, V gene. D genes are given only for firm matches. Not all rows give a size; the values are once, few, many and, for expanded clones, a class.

cdr3_nt: TGCAGTGCTAGAGTGGGGAGTTTGAACACTGAAGCTTTCTTT; cdr3_aa: CSARVGSLNTEAFF; d_call: .; j_call: TRBJ1-1; clone_size: many; v_call: TRBV20-1
cdr3_nt: TGTGCCAGCAGCCCGACGACCGGAGCGAACTCTGTAAACACCATATATTTT; cdr3_aa: CASSPTTGANSVNTIYF; d_call: .; j_call: TRBJ1-3; clone_size: .; v_call: TRBV7-2
cdr3_nt: TGTGCCATCAGTGATGGGTACGGGGATGAGACCCAGTACTTC; cdr3_aa: CAISDGYGDETQYF; d_call: .; j_call: TRBJ2-5; clone_size: many; v_call: TRBV10-3
cdr3_nt: TGTGCCAGTAGTATGACTAGCGGCCTCTACGAGCAGTACTTC; cdr3_aa: CASSMTSGLYEQYF; d_call: TRBD2; j_call: TRBJ2-7; clone_size: few; v_call: TRBV19
cdr3_nt: TGTGCCAGCAGGGAACAGGCTGAAGCTTTCTTT; cdr3_aa: CASREQAEAFF; d_call: .; j_call: TRBJ1-1; clone_size: few; v_call: TRBV6-6
cdr3_nt: TGCAGTGCTAGGACGGGCGGGGGGGCCAATGAGCAGTTCTTC; cdr3_aa: CSARTGGGANEQFF; d_call: TRBD2; j_call: TRBJ2-1; clone_size: many; v_call: TRBV20-1
cdr3_nt: TGCAGTGCTAGAGACCCCATGAGGGAAAAACTGTTTTTT; cdr3_aa: CSARDPMREKLFF; d_call: .; j_call: TRBJ1-4; clone_size: many; v_call: TRBV20-1
cdr3_nt: TGTGCCACCAGTGATTTTACTAGCGGGGAAGACACAGATACGCAGTATTTT; cdr3_aa: CATSDFTSGEDTDTQYF; d_call: TRBD2; j_call: TRBJ2-3; clone_size: many; v_call: TRBV24-1
cdr3_nt: TGTGCCAGCAGCCAAGTACAGGGGAGGGCCAATGAGCAGTTCTTC; cdr3_aa: CASSQVQGRANEQFF; d_call: .; j_call: TRBJ2-1; clone_size: many; v_call: TRBV14
cdr3_nt: TGTGCCAGCAGCCCCACGGGGGACAGCAACACTGAAGCTTTCTTT; cdr3_aa: CASSPTGDSNTEAFF; d_call: TRBD1; j_call: TRBJ1-1; clone_size: many; v_call: TRBV3-1
cdr3_nt: TGTGCCAGCAGCCCGCCTACTGGTCTTGGATCGGCCCAGTACTTC; cdr3_aa: CASSPPTGLGSAQYF; d_call: .; j_call: TRBJ2-5; clone_size: many; v_call: TRBV7-9
cdr3_nt: TGCGCCAGCAGCTTGGGGGCGTCTCGGGGGGGCCTAGAGACCCAGTACTTC; cdr3_aa: CASSLGASRGGLETQYF; d_call: TRBD2; j_call: TRBJ2-5; clone_size: few; v_call: TRBV5-1
cdr3_nt: TGTGCCGGGGCCACGGGGTCCACAGATACGCAGTATTTT; cdr3_aa: CAGATGSTDTQYF; d_call: .; j_call: TRBJ2-3; clone_size: many; v_call: TRBV6-6